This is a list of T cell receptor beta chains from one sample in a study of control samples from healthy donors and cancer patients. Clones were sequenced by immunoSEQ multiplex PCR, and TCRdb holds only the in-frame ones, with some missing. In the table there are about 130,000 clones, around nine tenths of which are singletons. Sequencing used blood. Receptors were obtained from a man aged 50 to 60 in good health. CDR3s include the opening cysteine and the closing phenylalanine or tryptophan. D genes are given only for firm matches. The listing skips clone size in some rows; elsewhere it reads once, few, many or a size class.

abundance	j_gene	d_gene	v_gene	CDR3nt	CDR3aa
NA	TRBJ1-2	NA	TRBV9	TGTGCCAGCACCCCGCCGAGAGGCTATGGCTACACCTTC	CASTPPRGYGYTF
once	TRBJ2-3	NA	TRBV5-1	TGCGCCAGCAGCTTGGATAGCAGCTCGGAGTACACGCAGTATTTT	CASSLDSSSEYTQYF
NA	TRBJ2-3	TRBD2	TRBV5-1	TGCGCCAGCAGCCTCGGGACTAGCGAGTATGCGCAGTATTTT	CASSLGTSEYAQYF
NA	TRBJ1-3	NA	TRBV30	TGTGCCTGGACGGTGGCTGTCGGAAACACCATATATTTT	CAWTVAVGNTIYF
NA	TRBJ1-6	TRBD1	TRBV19	TGTGCCAGTAGTCCGGGACAGAATAATTCACCCCTCCACTTT	CASSPGQNNSPLHF
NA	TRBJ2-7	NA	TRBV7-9	TGTGCCAGCAGCCTATCTACGGGGACCTCCTACGAGCAGTACTTC	CASSLSTGTSYEQYF
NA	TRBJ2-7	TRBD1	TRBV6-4	TGTGCCAGCAGAGCCGCTCGGACAGGGAAACCCTACGAGCAGTACTTC	CASRAARTGKPYEQYF
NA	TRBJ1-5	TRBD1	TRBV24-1	TGTGCCACCAGTGACCCTCAGGGGGCGGATAGCAATCAGCCCCAGCATTTT	CATSDPQGADSNQPQHF
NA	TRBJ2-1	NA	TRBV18	TGTGCCAGCTCACCAAAGCGCGATGAGCAGTTCTTC	CASSPKRDEQFF
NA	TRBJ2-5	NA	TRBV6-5	TGTGCCAGCAGTCCCTACCTCGACAGGAGGGAGACCCAGTACTTC	CASSPYLDRRETQYF
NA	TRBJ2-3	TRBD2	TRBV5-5	TGTGCCAGCAGCTTGGAAGGGCGGGGGGGCACAGATACGCAGTATTTT	CASSLEGRGGTDTQYF
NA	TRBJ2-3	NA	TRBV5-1	TGCGCCAGCAGCTTCCGGATGACTAGCACAGATACGCAGTATTTT	CASSFRMTSTDTQYF
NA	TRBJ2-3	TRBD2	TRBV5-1	TGCGCCAGCAGCTTGTCAGCCCATCCAGCGGGGGGAACCACAGATACGCAGTATTTT	CASSLSAHPAGGTTDTQYF
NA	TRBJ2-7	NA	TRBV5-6	TGTGCCAGCAGCCGCGGGGACACCTCTATGGAGCAGTACTTC	CASSRGDTSMEQYF
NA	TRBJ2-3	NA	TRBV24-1	TGTGCCACCAGTGATTATGCGTCCGCTAGCACAGATACGCAGTATTTT	CATSDYASASTDTQYF
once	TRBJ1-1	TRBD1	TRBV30	TGTGCCTGGAGACGCTACAGGGGCGCGGGCACTGAAGCTTTCTTT	CAWRRYRGAGTEAFF
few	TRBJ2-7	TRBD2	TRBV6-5	TGTGCCAGCAGCAATTGGGAGGGCTCTGGCTACGAGCAGTACTTC	CASSNWEGSGYEQYF
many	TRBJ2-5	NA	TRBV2	TGTGCCAGCAGTGGCCCCGGGACTCCCGGGTACTTC	CASSGPGTPGYF
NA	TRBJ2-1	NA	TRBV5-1	TGCGCCAGCAGCTATACAGGAAGTGCGGGGAATGAGCAGTTCTTC	CASSYTGSAGNEQFF
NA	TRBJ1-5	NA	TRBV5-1	TGCGCCAGCAGCTTGGGATGGAATCAGCCCCAGCATTTT	CASSLGWNQPQHF
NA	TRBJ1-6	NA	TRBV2	TGTGCCAGCAGAAAAGAGACGAATTCACCCCTCCACTTT	CASRKETNSPLHF
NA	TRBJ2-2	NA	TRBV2	TGTGCCAGCAGGGCGGGGTGGACCGGGGAGCTGTTTTTT	CASRAGWTGELFF
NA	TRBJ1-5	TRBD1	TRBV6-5	TGTGCCAGCAGCAGAGACAGGGGCCTTCAGCCCCAGCATTTT	CASSRDRGLQPQHF
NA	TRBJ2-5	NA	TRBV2	TGTGCCAGCACCCGAACGGGGAGGCAAGAGACCCAGTACTTC	CASTRTGRQETQYF
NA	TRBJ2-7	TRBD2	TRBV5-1	TGCGCCAGCAGCTCCGGGGGGGCCTACGAGCAGTACTTC	CASSSGGAYEQYF
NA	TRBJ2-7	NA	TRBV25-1	TGTGCCAGCAGTGGGGGCTGGGAGCAGTACTTC	CASSGGWEQYF
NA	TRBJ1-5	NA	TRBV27	TGTGCCAGCAGTGAAGGGGTGGCGGGGAATCAGCCCCAGCATTTT	CASSEGVAGNQPQHF
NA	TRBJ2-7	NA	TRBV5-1	TGCGCCAGCAGCTACGGAAACTACGAGCAGTACTTC	CASSYGNYEQYF
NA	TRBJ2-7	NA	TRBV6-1	TGTGCCAGCAGTGAAGCGTGGGTAGCCTACGAGCAGTACTTC	CASSEAWVAYEQYF
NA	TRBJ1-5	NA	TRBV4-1	TGCGCCAGCAGCCAGGAGGGGGGCTTTCAGCCCCAGCATTTT	CASSQEGGFQPQHF
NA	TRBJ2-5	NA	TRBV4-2	TGTGCCAGCAGCCAAGACCTCCAAGAGACCCAGTACTTC	CASSQDLQETQYF
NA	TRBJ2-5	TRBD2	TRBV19	TGTGCCAGTAGTATTAACCTAGCGGGGGCCCAAGAGACCCAGTACTTC	CASSINLAGAQETQYF